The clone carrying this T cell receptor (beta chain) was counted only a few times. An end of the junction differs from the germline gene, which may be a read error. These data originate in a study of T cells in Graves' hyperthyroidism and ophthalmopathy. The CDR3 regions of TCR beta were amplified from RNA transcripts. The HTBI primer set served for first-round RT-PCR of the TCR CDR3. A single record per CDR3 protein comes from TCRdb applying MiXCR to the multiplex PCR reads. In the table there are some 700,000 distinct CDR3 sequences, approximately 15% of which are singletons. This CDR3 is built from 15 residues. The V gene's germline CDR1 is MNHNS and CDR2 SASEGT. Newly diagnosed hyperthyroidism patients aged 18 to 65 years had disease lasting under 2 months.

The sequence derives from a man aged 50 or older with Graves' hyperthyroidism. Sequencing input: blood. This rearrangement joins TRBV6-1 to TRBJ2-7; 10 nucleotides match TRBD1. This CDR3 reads CAGSSGTGATYEQYF. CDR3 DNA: TGTGCCGGCAGCTCCGGGACAGGGGCCACATACGAGCAGTACTTC.